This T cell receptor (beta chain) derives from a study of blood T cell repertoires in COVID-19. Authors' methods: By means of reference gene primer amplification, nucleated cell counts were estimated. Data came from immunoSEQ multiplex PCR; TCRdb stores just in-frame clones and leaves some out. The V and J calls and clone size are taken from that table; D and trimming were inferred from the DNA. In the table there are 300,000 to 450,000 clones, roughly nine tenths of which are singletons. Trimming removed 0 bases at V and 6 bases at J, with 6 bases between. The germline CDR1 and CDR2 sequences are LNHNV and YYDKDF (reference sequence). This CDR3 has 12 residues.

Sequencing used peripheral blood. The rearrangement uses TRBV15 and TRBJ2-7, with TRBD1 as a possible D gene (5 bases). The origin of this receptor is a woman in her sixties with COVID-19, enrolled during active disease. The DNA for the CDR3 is TGTGCCACCAGCAGAGACAGGGTCGAGCAGTACTTC. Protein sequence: CATSRDRVEQYF.